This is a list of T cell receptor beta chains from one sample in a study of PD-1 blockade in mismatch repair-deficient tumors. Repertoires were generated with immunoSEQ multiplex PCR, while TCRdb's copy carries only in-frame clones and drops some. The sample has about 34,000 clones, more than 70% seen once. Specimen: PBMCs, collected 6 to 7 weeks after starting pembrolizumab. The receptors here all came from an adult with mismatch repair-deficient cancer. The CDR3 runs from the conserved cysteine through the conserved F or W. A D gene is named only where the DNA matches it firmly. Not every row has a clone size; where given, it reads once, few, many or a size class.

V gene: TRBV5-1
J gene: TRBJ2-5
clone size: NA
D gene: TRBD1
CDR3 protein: CASSPGTAVETQYF
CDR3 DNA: TGCGCCAGCAGCCCCGGGACAGCGGTGGAGACCCAGTACTTC

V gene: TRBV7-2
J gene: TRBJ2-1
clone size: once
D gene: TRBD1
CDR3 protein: CASSPDRDDNEQFF
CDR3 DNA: TGTGCCAGCAGCCCCGACAGGGATGACAATGAGCAGTTCTTC

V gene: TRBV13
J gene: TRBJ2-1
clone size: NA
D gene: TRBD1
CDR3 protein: CASSQDRIRNEQFF
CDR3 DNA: TGTGCCAGCAGCCAGGACAGGATAAGGAATGAGCAGTTCTTC

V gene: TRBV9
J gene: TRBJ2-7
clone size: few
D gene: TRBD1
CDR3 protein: CASSAWTGGDYEQYF
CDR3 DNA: TGTGCCAGCAGCGCTTGGACAGGGGGCGATTACGAGCAGTACTTC

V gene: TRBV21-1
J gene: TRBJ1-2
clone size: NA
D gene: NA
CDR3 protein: CASSRDRVRGYTF
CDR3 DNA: TGTGCCAGCAGCCGGGACAGGGTGCGGGGCTACACCTTC

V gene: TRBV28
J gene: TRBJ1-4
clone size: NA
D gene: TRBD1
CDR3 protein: CASAKTGAFEKLFF
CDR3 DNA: TGTGCCAGCGCCAAAACAGGGGCGTTCGAAAAACTGTTTTTT

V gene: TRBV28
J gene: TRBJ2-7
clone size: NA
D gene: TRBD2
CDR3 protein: CASRLAGVSYEQYF
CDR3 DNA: TGTGCCAGCAGACTAGCGGGGGTCTCCTACGAGCAGTACTTC

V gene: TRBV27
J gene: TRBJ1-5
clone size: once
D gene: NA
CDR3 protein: CASSLGAGVSNQPQHF
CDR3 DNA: TGTGCCAGCAGTTTGGGGGCAGGGGTTAGCAATCAGCCCCAGCATTTT

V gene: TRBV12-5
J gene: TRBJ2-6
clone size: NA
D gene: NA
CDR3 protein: CASGTFNAGQSRANVLTF
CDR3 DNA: TGTGCTAGTGGTACATTTAATGCAGGACAAAGTCGGGCCAACGTCCTGACTTTC

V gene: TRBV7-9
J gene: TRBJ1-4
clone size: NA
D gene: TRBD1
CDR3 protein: CASSRGTATNEKLFF
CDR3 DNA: TGTGCCAGCAGCCGAGGGACAGCAACTAATGAAAAACTGTTTTTT

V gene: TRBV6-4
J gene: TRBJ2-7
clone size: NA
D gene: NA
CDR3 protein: CASSVRGDVYEQYF
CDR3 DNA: TGTGCCAGCAGTGTTAGAGGAGACGTCTACGAGCAGTACTTC

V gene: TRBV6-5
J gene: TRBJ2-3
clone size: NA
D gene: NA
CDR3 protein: CASNSHTDTQYF
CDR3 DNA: TGTGCCAGCAATTCCCACACAGATACGCAGTATTTT

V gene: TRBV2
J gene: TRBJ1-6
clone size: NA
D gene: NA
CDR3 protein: CASTPSSSYNSPLHF
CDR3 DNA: TGTGCCAGCACCCCGTCGAGCTCCTATAATTCACCCCTCCACTTT

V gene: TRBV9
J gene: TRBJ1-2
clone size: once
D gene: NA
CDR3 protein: CASSPRGFGLDGYTF
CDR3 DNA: TGTGCCAGCAGCCCGAGGGGGTTCGGCCTGGATGGCTACACCTTC

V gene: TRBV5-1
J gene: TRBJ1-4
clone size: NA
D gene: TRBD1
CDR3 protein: CASSPLLGQGDEKLFF
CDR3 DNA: TGCGCCAGCAGCCCTTTACTTGGGCAGGGGGATGAAAAACTGTTTTTT

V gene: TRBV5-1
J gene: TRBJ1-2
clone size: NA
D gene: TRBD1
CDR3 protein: CASTIQTGEKYGYTF
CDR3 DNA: TGCGCCAGCACGATTCAGACAGGGGAAAAATATGGCTACACCTTC

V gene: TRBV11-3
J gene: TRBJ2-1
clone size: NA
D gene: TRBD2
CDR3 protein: CAIRGASGVGDEQFF
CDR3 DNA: TGTGCCATCCGTGGGGCTAGCGGGGTAGGCGATGAGCAGTTCTTC

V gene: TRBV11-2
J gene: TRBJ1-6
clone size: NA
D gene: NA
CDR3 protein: CASSLERNSPLHF
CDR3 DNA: TGTGCCAGCAGCTTAGAGAGGAATTCACCCCTCCACTTT

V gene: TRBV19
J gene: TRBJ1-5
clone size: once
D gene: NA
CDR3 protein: CASSIWGERGNQPQHF
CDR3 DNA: TGTGCCAGTAGTATCTGGGGGGAAAGGGGCAATCAGCCCCAGCATTTT

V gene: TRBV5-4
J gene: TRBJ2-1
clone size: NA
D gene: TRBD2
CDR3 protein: CASSAGGASSYNEQFF
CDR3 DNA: TGTGCCAGCAGTGCGGGGGGGGCCAGCTCCTACAATGAGCAGTTCTTC

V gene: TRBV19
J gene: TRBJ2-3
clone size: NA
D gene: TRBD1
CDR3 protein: CASSTKTGVTDTQYF
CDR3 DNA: TGTGCCAGTAGTACAAAGACAGGGGTGACAGATACGCAGTATTTT

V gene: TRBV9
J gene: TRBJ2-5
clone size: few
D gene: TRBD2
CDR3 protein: CASSPSTSGEETQYF
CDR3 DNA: TGTGCCAGCAGCCCATCGACTAGCGGGGAAGAGACCCAGTACTTC

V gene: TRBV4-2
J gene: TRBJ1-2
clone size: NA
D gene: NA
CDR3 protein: CASSQDVQGAQGYGYTF
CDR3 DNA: TGTGCCAGCAGCCAAGATGTCCAAGGGGCCCAGGGTTATGGCTACACCTTC

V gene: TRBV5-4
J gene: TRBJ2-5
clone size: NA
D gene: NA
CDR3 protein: CASSLDTSETQYF
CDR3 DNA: TGTGCCAGCAGCTTGGATACCAGCGAAACCCAGTACTTC

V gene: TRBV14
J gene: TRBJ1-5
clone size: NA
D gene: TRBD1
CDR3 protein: CASSQTGQGSSGNQPQHF
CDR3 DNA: TGTGCCAGCAGCCAAACGGGACAGGGCTCGTCAGGCAATCAGCCCCAGCATTTT

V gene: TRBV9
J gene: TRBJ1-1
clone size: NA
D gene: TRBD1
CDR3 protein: CASSVGGTGVMNTEAFF
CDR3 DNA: TGTGCCAGCAGCGTAGGTGGGACAGGGGTCATGAACACTGAAGCTTTCTTT

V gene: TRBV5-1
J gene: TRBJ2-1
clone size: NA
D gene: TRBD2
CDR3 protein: CASSLVAGNNEQFF
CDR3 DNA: TGCGCCAGCAGCTTGGTAGCGGGAAACAATGAGCAGTTCTTC

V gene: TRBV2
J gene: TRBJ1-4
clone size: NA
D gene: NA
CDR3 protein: CASSPQRATNEKLFF
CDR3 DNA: TGTGCCAGCAGTCCACAGAGGGCAACTAATGAAAAACTGTTTTTT

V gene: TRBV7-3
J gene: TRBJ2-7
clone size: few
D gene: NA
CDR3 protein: CASSSGSGNYEQYF
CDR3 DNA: TGTGCCAGCAGCTCCGGGTCGGGAAACTACGAGCAGTACTTC

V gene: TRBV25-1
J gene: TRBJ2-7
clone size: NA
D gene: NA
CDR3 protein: CASSEYIAGRDSYEQYF
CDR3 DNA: TGTGCCAGCAGTGAATATATCGCGGGACGGGACTCCTACGAGCAGTACTTC

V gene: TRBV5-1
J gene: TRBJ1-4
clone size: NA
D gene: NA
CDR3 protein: CASSPRGTTNEKLFF
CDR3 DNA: TGCGCCAGCTCCCCACGAGGGACAACTAATGAAAAACTGTTTTTT

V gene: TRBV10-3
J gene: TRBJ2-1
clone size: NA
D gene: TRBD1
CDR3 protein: CAISESVGTGVNEQFF
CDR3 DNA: TGTGCCATCAGTGAGTCAGTGGGGACAGGGGTGAATGAGCAGTTCTTC

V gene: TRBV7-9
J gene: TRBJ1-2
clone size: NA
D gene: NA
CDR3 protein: CASSVAGHGYTF
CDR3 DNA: TGTGCCAGCAGCGTGGCAGGGCATGGCTACACCTTC

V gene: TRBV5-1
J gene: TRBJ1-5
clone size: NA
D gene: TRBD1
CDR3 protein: CASSFMPGGDQPQHF
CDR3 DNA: TGCGCCAGCAGCTTTATGCCAGGGGGCGATCAGCCCCAGCATTTT

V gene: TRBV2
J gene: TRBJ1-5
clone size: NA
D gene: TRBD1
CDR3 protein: CASSGQGDQPQHF
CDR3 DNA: TGTGCCAGCAGTGGACAGGGGGACCAGCCCCAGCATTTT

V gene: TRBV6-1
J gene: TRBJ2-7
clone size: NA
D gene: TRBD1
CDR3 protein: CASSEWDRGSYEQYF
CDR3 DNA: TGTGCCAGCAGTGAATGGGACAGGGGGTCCTACGAGCAGTACTTC

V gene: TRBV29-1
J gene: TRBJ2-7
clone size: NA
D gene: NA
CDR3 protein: CSVNRGDSSYEQYF
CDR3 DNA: TGCAGCGTAAATAGGGGGGACAGCTCCTACGAGCAGTACTTC

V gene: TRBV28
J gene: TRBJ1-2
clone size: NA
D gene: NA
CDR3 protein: CASSSQGHLYGYTF
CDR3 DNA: TGTGCCAGCAGTTCACAGGGACACTTATATGGCTACACCTTC

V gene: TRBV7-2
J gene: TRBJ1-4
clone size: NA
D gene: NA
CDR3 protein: CASSFETDIKKLFF
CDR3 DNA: TGTGCCAGCAGCTTCGAGACAGACATCAAAAAACTGTTTTTT

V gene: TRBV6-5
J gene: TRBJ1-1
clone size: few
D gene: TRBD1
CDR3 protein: CASSSGTGTTEAFF
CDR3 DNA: TGTGCCAGCAGTTCCGGGACAGGGACTACTGAAGCTTTCTTT

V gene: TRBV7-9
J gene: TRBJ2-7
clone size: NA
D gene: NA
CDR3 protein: CASSPSSHEQYF
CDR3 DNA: TGTGCCAGCAGCCCCAGTAGCCACGAGCAGTACTTC

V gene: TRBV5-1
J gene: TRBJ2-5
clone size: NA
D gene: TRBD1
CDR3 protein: CASSFGTVQETQYF
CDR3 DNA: TGCGCCAGCAGCTTCGGGACAGTCCAAGAGACCCAGTACTTC

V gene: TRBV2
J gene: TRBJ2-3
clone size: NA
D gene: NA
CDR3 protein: CASSVFRGTTQYF
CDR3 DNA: TGTGCCAGCAGTGTATTTAGGGGAACGACGCAGTATTTT

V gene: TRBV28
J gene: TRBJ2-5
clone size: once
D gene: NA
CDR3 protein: CASSFRGLLQETQYF
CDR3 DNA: TGTGCCAGCAGTTTCAGGGGTCTGCTCCAAGAGACCCAGTACTTC

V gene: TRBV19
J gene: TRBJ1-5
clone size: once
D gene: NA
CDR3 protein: CASSMQVAQPQHF
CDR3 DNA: TGTGCCAGTAGTATGCAGGTGGCTCAGCCCCAGCATTTT

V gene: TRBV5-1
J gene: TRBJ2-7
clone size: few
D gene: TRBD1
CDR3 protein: CASSFTGGLTSYEQYF
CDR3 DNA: TGCGCCAGCAGCTTTACAGGGGGTTTAACTTCCTACGAGCAGTACTTC

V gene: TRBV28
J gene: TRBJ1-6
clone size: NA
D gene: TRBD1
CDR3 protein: CASRLDRKSSPLHF
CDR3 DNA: TGTGCCAGCAGACTGGACAGGAAAAGTTCACCCCTCCACTTT

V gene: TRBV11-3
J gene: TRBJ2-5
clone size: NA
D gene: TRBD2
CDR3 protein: CASRGLAGGRETQYF
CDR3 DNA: TGTGCCAGCAGGGGACTAGCGGGAGGGAGGGAGACCCAGTACTTC

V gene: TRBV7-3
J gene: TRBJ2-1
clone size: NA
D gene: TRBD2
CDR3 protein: CASSRLADNEQFF
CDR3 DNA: TGTGCCAGCAGCCGACTAGCGGACAATGAGCAGTTCTTC

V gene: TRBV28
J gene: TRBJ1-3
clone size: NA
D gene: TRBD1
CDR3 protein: CASSLDRGNTIYF
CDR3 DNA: TGTGCCAGCAGTTTGGACAGGGGAAACACCATATATTTT

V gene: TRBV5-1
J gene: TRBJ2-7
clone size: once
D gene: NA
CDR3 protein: CASSGSLGLDDEQYF
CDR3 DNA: TGCGCCAGCAGCGGATCTCTTGGACTGGATGACGAGCAGTACTTC

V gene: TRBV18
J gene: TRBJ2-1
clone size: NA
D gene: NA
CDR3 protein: CASSPNKNYNEQFF
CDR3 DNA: TGTGCCAGCTCACCAAACAAGAACTACAATGAGCAGTTCTTC

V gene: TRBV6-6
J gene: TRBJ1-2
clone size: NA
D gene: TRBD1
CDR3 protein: CASSYPGQGGYGYTF
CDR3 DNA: TGTGCCAGCAGTTACCCGGGACAGGGCGGCTATGGCTACACCTTC

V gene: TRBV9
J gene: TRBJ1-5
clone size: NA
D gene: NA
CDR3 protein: CASSLQGAGQPQHF
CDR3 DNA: TGTGCCAGCAGCTTACAGGGCGCCGGTCAGCCCCAGCATTTT

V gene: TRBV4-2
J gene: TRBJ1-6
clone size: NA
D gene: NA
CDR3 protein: CASSQDRDSPLHF
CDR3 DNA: TGTGCCAGCAGCCAAGATCGGGATTCACCCCTCCACTTT

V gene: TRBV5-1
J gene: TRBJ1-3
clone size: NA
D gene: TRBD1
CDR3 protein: CASSFDRGPGNTIYF
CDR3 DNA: TGCGCCAGCAGCTTCGACAGGGGCCCTGGAAACACCATATATTTT

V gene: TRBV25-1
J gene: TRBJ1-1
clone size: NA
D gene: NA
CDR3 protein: CASSWEANTEAFF
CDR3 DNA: TGTGCCAGCAGTTGGGAGGCGAACACTGAAGCTTTCTTT